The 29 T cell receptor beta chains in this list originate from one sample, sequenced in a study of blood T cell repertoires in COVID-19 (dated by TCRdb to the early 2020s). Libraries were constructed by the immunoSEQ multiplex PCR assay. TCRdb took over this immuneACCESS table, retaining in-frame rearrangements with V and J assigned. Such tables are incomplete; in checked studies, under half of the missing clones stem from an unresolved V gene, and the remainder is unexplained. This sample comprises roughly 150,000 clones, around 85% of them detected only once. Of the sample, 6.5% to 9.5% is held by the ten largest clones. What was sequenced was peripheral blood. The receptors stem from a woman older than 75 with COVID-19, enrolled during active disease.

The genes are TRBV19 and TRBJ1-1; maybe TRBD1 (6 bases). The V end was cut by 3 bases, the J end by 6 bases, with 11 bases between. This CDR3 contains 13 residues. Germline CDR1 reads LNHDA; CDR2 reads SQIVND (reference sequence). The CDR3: CASSMGEGAEAFF. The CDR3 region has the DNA TGTGCCAGTAGTATGGGGGAGGGGGCTGAAGCTTTCTTT.

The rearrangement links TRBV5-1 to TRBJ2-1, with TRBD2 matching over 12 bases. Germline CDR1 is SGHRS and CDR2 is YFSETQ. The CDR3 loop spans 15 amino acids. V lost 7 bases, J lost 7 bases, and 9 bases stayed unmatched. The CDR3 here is CASQDPSGRGNEQFF. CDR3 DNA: TGCGCCAGCCAGGACCCTAGCGGGAGGGGTAATGAGCAGTTCTTC.

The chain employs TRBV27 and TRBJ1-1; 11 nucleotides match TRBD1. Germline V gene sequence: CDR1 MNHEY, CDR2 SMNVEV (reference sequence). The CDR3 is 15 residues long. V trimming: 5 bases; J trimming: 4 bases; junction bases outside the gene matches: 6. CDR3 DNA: TGTGCCAGCAGTCGGACAGGGGGCGTCGGCACTGAAGCTTTCTTT. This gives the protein CASSRTGGVGTEAFF.

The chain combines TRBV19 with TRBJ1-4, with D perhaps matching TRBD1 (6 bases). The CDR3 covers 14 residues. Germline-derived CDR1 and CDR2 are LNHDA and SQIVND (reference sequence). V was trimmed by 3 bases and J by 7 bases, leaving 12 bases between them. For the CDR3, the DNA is TGTGCCAGTAGTATGGGGACAAAAACTGAAAAACTGTTTTTT. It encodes CASSMGTKTEKLFF.

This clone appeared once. Here the CDR3 DNA reads TGTGCCAGCAGTTACAGAAATTCACCCCTCCACTTT. Translating gives CASSYRNSPLHF. The rearrangement links TRBV12-3 or TRBV12-4 to TRBJ1-6; D is ambiguous. The CDR3 consists of 12 residues. V was clipped by 4 bases and J by 7 bases, with 5 bases between them.

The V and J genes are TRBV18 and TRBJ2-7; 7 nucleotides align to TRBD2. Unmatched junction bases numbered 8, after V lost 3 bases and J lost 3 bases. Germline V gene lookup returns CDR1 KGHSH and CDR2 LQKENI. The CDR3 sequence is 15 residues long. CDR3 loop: CASSPRERSGYEQYF. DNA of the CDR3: TGTGCCAGCTCACCGCGGGAGCGCAGCGGCTACGAGCAGTACTTC.

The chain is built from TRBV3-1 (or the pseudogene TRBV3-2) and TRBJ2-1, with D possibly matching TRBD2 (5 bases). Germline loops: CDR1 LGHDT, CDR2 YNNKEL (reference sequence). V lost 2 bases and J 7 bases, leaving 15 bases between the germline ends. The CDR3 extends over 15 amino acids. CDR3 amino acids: CASSQLALGVNEQFF. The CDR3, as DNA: TGTGCCAGCAGCCAACTAGCCCTAGGAGTGAATGAGCAGTTCTTC.

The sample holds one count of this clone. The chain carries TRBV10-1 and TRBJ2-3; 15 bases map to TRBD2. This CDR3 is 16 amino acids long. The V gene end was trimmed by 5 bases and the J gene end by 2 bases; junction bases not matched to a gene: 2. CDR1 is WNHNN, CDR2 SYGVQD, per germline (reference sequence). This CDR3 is CASSRTSGGATDTQYF. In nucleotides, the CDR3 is TGCGCCAGCAGTAGGACTAGCGGGGGGGCCACAGATACGCAGTATTTT.

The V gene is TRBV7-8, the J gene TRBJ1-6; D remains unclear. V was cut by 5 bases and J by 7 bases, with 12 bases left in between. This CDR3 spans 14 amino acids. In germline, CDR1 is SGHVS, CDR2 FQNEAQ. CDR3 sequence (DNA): TGTGCCAGCAGCCGGACTTCCCTGAATTCACCCCTCCACTTT. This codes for CASSRTSLNSPLHF.

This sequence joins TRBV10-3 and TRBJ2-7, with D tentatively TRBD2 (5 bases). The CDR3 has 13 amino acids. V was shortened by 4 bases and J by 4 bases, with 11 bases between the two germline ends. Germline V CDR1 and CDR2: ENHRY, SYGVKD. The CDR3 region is CAISGGSGYEQYF. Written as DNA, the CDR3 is TGTGCCATCAGTGGTGGCTCGGGGTACGAGCAGTACTTC.

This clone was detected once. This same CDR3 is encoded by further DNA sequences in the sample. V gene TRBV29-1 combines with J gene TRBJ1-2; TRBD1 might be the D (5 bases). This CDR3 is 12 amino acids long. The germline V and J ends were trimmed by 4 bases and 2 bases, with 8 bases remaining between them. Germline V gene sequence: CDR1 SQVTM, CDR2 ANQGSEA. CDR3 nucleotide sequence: TGCAGCGTTGGGGGCAGCAACTATGGCTACACCTTC. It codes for CSVGGSNYGYTF.

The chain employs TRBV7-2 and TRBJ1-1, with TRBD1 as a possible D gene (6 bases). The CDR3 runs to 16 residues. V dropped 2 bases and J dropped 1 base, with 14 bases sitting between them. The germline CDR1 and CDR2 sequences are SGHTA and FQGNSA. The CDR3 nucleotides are TGTGCCAGCAGCTTAACGTCAGGGGTAGGGAACACTGAAGCTTTCTTT. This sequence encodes CASSLTSGVGNTEAFF.

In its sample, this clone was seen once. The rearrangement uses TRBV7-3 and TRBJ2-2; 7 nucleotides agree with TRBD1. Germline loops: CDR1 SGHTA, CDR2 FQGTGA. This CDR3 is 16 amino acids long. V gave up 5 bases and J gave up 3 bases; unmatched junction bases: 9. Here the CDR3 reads CASSAPRTGHTGELFF. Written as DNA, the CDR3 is TGTGCCAGCAGCGCACCTCGGACAGGCCACACCGGGGAGCTGTTTTTT. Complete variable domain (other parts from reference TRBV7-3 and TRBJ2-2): GAGVSQTPSNKVTEKGKYVELRCDPISGHTALYWYRQSLGQGPEFLIYFQGTGAADDSGLPNDRFFAVRPEGSVSTLKIQRTERGDSAVYLCASSAPRTGHTGELFFGEGSRLTVL.

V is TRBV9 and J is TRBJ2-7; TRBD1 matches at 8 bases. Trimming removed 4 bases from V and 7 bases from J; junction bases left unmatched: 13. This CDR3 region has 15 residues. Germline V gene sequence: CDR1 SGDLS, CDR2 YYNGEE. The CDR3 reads CASSHTGGDLVEQYF. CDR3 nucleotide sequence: TGTGCCAGCAGCCACACAGGGGGTGACCTGGTGGAGCAGTACTTC.

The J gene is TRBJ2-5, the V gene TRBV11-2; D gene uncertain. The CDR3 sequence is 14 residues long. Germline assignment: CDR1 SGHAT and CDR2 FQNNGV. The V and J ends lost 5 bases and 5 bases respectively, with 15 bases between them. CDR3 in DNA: TGTGCCAGCAGCCCTTATAGTTTCGTGGAGACCCAGTACTTC. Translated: CASSPYSFVETQYF. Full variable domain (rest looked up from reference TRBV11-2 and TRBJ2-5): EAGVAQSPRYKIIEKRQSVAFWCNPISGHATLYWYQQILGQGPKLLIQFQNNGVVDDSQLPKDRFSAERLKGVDSTLKIQPAKLEDSAVYLCASSPYSFVETQYFGPGTRLLVL.

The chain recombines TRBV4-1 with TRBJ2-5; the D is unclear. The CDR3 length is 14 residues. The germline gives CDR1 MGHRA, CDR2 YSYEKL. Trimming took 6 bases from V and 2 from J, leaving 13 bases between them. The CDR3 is CASRGQETQETQYF. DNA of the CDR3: TGCGCCAGCAGGGGTCAGGAAACACAAGAGACCCAGTACTTC.

The CDR3 nucleotides are TGTGCCCTCCATGGGGGGGCGCTTGGAAACACCATATATTTT. This codes for CALHGGALGNTIYF. The chain joins TRBV6-5 to TRBJ1-3, with a weak D call TRBD1 (6 bases). The CDR3 contains 14 residues. Trimming took off 11 bases at V and 3 bases at J, with 17 bases between the two ends. The V gene's germline CDR1 is MNHEY and CDR2 SVGAGI.

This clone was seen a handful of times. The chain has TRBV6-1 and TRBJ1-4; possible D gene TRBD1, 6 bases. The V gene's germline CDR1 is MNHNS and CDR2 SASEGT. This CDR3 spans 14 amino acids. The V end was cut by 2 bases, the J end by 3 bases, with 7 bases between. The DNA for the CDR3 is TGTGCCAGCAGTGAACAGGGGTCTAATGAAAAACTGTTTTTT. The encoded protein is CASSEQGSNEKLFF.

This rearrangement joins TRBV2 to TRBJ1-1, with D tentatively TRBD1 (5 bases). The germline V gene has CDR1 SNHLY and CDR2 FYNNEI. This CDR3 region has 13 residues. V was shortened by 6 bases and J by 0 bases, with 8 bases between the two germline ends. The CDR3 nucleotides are TGTGCCAGCAGCAGGGCTGTGAACACTGAAGCTTTCTTT. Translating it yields CASSRAVNTEAFF.

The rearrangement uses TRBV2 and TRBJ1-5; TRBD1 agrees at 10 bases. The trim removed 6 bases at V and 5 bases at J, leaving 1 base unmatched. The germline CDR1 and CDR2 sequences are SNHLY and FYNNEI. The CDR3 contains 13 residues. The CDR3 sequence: CASSGTGDQPQHF. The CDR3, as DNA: TGTGCCAGCAGCGGGACAGGGGATCAGCCCCAGCATTTT.

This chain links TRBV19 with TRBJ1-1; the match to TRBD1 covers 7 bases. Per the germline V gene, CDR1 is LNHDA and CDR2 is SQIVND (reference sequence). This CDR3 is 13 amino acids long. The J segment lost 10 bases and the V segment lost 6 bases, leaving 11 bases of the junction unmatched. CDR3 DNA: TGTGCCAGTAGAGGGGACAGCAGGCGGACAGCTTTCTTT. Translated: CASRGDSRRTAFF.

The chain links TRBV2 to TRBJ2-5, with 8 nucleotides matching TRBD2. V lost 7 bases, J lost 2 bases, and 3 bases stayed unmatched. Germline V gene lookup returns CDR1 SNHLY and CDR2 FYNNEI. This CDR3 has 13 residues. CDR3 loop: CASIPGGQETQYF. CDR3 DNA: TGTGCCAGCATCCCGGGGGGGCAAGAGACCCAGTACTTC.

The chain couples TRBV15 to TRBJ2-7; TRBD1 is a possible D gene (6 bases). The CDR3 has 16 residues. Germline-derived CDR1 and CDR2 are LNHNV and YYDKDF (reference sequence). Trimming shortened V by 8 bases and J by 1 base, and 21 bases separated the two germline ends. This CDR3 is CATGLGPGEISYEQYF. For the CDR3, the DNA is TGTGCCACCGGGTTGGGACCAGGGGAGATTTCCTACGAGCAGTACTTC. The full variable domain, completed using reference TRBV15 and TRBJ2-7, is DAMVIQNPRYQVTQFGKPVTLSCSQTLNHNVMYWYQQKSSQAPKLLFHYYDKDFNNEADTPDNFQSRRPNTSFCFLDIRSPGLGDTAMYLCATGLGPGEISYEQYFGPGTRLTVT.

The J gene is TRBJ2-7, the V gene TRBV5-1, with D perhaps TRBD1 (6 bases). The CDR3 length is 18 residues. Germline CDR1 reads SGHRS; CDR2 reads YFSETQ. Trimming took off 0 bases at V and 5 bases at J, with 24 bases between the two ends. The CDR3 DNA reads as TGCGCCAGCAGCTTGGTGGACAGAGCCTACGACTCTCAAAACGAGCAGTACTTC. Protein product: CASSLVDRAYDSQNEQYF.

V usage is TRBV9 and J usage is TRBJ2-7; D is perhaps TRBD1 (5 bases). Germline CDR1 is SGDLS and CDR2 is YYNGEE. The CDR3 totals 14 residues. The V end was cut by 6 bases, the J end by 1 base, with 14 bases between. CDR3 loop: CASTKTSGSYEQYF. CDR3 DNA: TGTGCCAGCACCAAGACGTCAGGGTCCTACGAGCAGTACTTC.

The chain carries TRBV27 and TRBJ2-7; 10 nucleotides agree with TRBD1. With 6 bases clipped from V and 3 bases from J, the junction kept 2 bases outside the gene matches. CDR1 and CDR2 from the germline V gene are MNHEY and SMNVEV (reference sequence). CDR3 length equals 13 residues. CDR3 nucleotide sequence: TGTGCCAGCAGCCGGGACAGGGGCTACGAGCAGTACTTC. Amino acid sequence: CASSRDRGYEQYF.

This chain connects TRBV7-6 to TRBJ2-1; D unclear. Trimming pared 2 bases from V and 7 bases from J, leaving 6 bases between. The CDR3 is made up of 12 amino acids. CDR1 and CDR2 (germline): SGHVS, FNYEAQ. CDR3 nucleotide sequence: TGTGCCAGCAGCTTAAAGAGTAATGAGCAGTTCTTC. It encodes CASSLKSNEQFF.

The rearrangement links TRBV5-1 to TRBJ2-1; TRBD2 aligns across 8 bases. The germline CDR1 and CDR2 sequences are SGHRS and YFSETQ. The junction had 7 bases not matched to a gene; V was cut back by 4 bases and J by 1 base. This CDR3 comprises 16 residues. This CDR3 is CASSLTSGASYNEQFF. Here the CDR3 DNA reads TGCGCCAGCAGCCTCACTAGCGGCGCATCCTACAATGAGCAGTTCTTC. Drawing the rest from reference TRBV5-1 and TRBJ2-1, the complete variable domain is KAGVTQTPRYLIKTRGQQVTLSCSPISGHRSVSWYQQTPGQGLQFLFEYFSETQRNKGNFPGRFSGRQFSNSRSEMNVSTLELGDSALYLCASSLTSGASYNEQFFGPGTRLTVL.

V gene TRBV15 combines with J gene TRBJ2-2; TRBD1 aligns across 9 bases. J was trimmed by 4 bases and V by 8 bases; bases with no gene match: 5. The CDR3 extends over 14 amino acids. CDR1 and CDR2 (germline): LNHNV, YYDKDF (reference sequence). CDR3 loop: CATARQGVTGELFF. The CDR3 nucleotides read TGTGCCACCGCTCGACAGGGGGTCACCGGGGAGCTGTTTTTT.